This T cell receptor beta chain is drawn from a study of T cell changes during pregnancy in multiple sclerosis. There are 12 residues in the CDR3. CDR1 is SGHNT and CDR2 is YYREEE in the germline V gene (reference sequence). V lost 4 bases, J lost 6 bases, and 8 bases lay in between. TCRdb's copy holds only in-frame clones and misses some; the assay was immunoSEQ multiplex PCR. The sample holds around 60,000 clones, around 93% seen once. This receptor was obtained from a female donor with multiple sclerosis, enrolled in a pregnancy study. The sample was peripheral blood, taken after pregnancy. The gene calls are TRBV5-4 and TRBJ2-1; D gene uncertain. The CDR3 sequence: CASSLTPNEQFF. The CDR3 DNA is TGTGCCAGCAGCCTCACACCCAATGAGCAGTTCTTC. Complete variable domain (other parts from reference TRBV5-4 and TRBJ2-1): ETGVTQSPTHLIKTRGQQVTLRCSSQSGHNTVSWYQQALGQGPQFIFQYYREEENGRGNFPPRFSGLQFPNYSSELNVNALELDDSALYLCASSLTPNEQFFGPGTRLTVL.